The rows below give T cell receptor beta chains drawn from one sample of a study of cytomegalovirus exposure and HLA in healthy donors. Libraries were prepared by immunoSEQ multiplex PCR; TCRdb keeps only in-frame clonotypes and omits some of them. The profile covers more than 100,000 clones, with 15% appearing a single time and 1.5% to 2% taken by the ten largest. The sequenced sample consisted of PBMCs. The origin of the receptors is a woman aged 18-29 years in good health and CMV-seronegative. Each CDR3 is given with its conserved first and last residue. A D gene is named only where the DNA matches it firmly. A row's size may be missing; if present it is once, few, many or a size class.

clone_size	v_call	d_call	j_call	cdr3_nt	cdr3_aa
few	TRBV10-3	-	TRBJ2-7	TGTGCCATCAGTGAGTCCCGTTCCTACGAGCAGTACTTC	CAISESRSYEQYF
-	TRBV5-1	TRBD1	TRBJ2-5	TGCGCCAGCAGCCGGGACAGATTTCAAGAGACCCAGTACTTC	CASSRDRFQETQYF
few	TRBV2	-	TRBJ1-1	TGTGCCAGCAGTGAAGACGGTGGAGGGACTGAAGCTTTCTTT	CASSEDGGGTEAFF
-	TRBV18	-	TRBJ2-3	TGTGCCAGCTCACCACCCTACGGCACAGATACGCAGTATTTT	CASSPPYGTDTQYF
-	TRBV28	-	TRBJ2-7	TGTGCCAGCAGTCCCCCGGGGAGCTCGCGCGAGCAGTACTTC	CASSPPGSSREQYF
-	TRBV25-1	TRBD2	TRBJ2-5	TGTGCCAGCAGTGAGGGAGGTCTAGCGGGGGTAAAAGAGACCCAGTACTTC	CASSEGGLAGVKETQYF
-	TRBV6-5	-	TRBJ1-1	TGTGCCAGCAGTAGTACCGGGGGTAGAGCTTTCTTT	CASSSTGGRAFF
few	TRBV5-1	-	TRBJ2-7	TGCGCCAGCAGCTCCACCTACGAGCAGTACTTC	CASSSTYEQYF
-	TRBV28	-	TRBJ1-3	TGTGCCAGCAGTCCAGGCTTAGAGATTTACACCATATATTTT	CASSPGLEIYTIYF
few	TRBV6-5	-	TRBJ1-5	TGTGCCAGCAGCCGGACAGACAATCAGCCCCAGCATTTT	CASSRTDNQPQHF
-	TRBV7-9	TRBD1	TRBJ2-7	TGTGCCAGCAGCTCAAATCGGGACAGGGGATCCTACGAGCAGTACTTC	CASSSNRDRGSYEQYF
-	TRBV29-1	-	TRBJ2-3	TGCAGCGTTGGGGGCAGGGGCACAGATACGCAGTATTTT	CSVGGRGTDTQYF
few	TRBV28	TRBD1	TRBJ1-2	TGTGCCAGCAGTACCCTAGGCCCGACAGGGGTCGCTAACTATGGCTACACCTTC	CASSTLGPTGVANYGYTF
few	TRBV5-1	TRBD2	TRBJ2-1	TGCGCCAGCAGCCTTAGCGGGGGAGACTACAATGAGCAGTTCTTC	CASSLSGGDYNEQFF
-	TRBV6-4	TRBD1	TRBJ1-2	TGTGCCAGCAGTGAGACAGGGGGCCCCCCTCACTATGGCTACACCTTC	CASSETGGPPHYGYTF
few	TRBV28	-	TRBJ1-1	TGTGCCAGCAGAAGCCGGGACTCATCGAACACTGAAGCTTTCTTT	CASRSRDSSNTEAFF
-	TRBV4-1	-	TRBJ2-1	TGCGCCAGCAGTCTGCTAGCCAACTCCTACAATGAGCAGTTCTTC	CASSLLANSYNEQFF
few	TRBV5-6	TRBD2	TRBJ2-3	TGTGCCAGCAGCTTGGTTATTTCTGGCGGGGGGTTCACAGATACGCAGTATTTT	CASSLVISGGGFTDTQYF
-	TRBV7-9	TRBD1	TRBJ1-2	TGTGCCACCTATGGACAGGCGTCGGCAGTAGGTGGCTACACCTTC	CATYGQASAVGGYTF
-	TRBV4-2	-	TRBJ1-1	TGTGCCAGCAGCCAAGGGAGAGTGGGTGAAGCTTTCTTT	CASSQGRVGEAFF
-	TRBV28	-	TRBJ1-4	TGTGCCAGCAGGGCCGCTGGGGGCCGCAAACGTGAAAAACTGTTTTTT	CASRAAGGRKREKLFF
-	TRBV5-1	TRBD2	TRBJ2-1	TGCGCCAGCAGCATACTAGCGGGGGGGACCAATGAGCAGTTCTTC	CASSILAGGTNEQFF
-	TRBV6-7	TRBD1	TRBJ1-1	TGTGCCAGCAGTTACTCCACAGACCGGGACAGGGGAGTAAGAGCTTTCTTT	CASSYSTDRDRGVRAFF
-	TRBV6-5	-	TRBJ2-7	TGTGCCAGCAGCCCACTCGTCCGTGGGGCTGGGGAGCAGTACTTC	CASSPLVRGAGEQYF
many	TRBV2	-	TRBJ1-5	TGTGCCAGCAGCTTGACAGGTTATCAGCCCCAGCATTTT	CASSLTGYQPQHF
few	TRBV25-1	TRBD2	TRBJ2-1	TGTGCCAGCAGTGTGCTAGCGGACTCCTACAATGAGCAGTTCTTC	CASSVLADSYNEQFF
-	TRBV5-1	-	TRBJ2-7	TGCGCCAGCAGCTTGGCCGTGGGCAGAACCTACGAGCAGTACTTC	CASSLAVGRTYEQYF
few	TRBV2	-	TRBJ2-1	TGTGCCTTCAGGTACTTGTACAATGAGCAGTTCTTC	CAFRYLYNEQFF
few	TRBV5-4	-	TRBJ2-3	TGTGCCAGCAGCTTGGAGCTTCTCACAGATACGCAGTATTTT	CASSLELLTDTQYF
once	TRBV7-9	TRBD1	TRBJ1-4	TGTGCCAGCAGCTCCACTCGACAGGGAACAACTAATGAAAAACTGTTTTTT	CASSSTRQGTTNEKLFF
once	TRBV10-3	-	TRBJ2-2	TGTGCCTCTAATTCAGGCGGGGAGCTGTTTTTT	CASNSGGELFF
few	TRBV27	TRBD2	TRBJ2-7	TGTGCCAGCAGTCTCCTAGCGGGGGGTGCAAACGAGCAGTACTTC	CASSLLAGGANEQYF
few	TRBV6-4	-	TRBJ2-5	TGTGCCAGCAGTGACTCCAGGGGCGTAGAGGAGACCCAGTACTTC	CASSDSRGVEETQYF
-	TRBV15	-	TRBJ1-5	TGTGCCACCAGCGTCGGGAGGGAGGGAGGTCAGCCCCAGCATTTT	CATSVGREGGQPQHF
few	TRBV6-6	-	TRBJ1-2	TGTGCCAGCAGTTATGATTCCAATACAGGCTCCTTAGGCTACACCTTC	CASSYDSNTGSLGYTF
-	TRBV28	-	TRBJ2-7	TGTGCCAGCAGCCCATTCCCCCTCTCGGTCGAGCAGTACTTC	CASSPFPLSVEQYF
-	TRBV15	-	TRBJ2-5	TGTGCCACCAGCAGATTCGGAGAGACCCAGTACTTC	CATSRFGETQYF
few	TRBV6-6	TRBD1	TRBJ1-2	TGTGCCAGCATCCGACAGGGGGCCAACTATGGCTACACCTTC	CASIRQGANYGYTF
few	TRBV7-8	TRBD2	TRBJ2-1	TGTGCCAGCAGCTTTCTTCTAGCGGGGGGGAATGAGCAGTTCTTC	CASSFLLAGGNEQFF